A selection of T cell receptor beta chains follows, all from one sample in a study of OX40 agonist ivuxolimab in advanced cancers. Sequencing was performed with immunoSEQ multiplex PCR; in TCRdb, only in-frame clones are kept and a portion is missing. The data show approximately 52,000 clones, under 85% seen once. The starting material was CD4+ or CD8+ T cells sorted from blood, obtained in a trial of the OX40 agonist ivuxolimab. These receptors came from an adult with an advanced solid tumor such as melanoma, head and neck, liver or kidney cancer. Both conserved end residues are part of each CDR3. The D gene is left open where the match is weak. Some rows mark clone size as missing; the rest say once, few, many or name a class of expanded clone.

V gene,J gene,D gene,clone size,CDR3 DNA,CDR3 protein
TRBV7-9,TRBJ1-2,TRBD1,NA,TGTGCCAGCACCTGGACAGGGACCAGCTATGGCTACACCTTC,CASTWTGTSYGYTF
TRBV9,TRBJ2-1,NA,NA,TGTGCCAGCAGCGTAGTCGGGGAGAGCTCCTACAATGAGCAGTTCTTC,CASSVVGESSYNEQFF
TRBV27,TRBJ2-5,TRBD2,NA,TGTGCCAGCATGAGGATAGCGGGGGGCAGGGAAGAGACCCAGTACTTC,CASMRIAGGREETQYF
TRBV21-1,TRBJ2-5,NA,NA,TGTGCCAGCAGCAAAGTAAGGGGGGAGACCCAGTACTTC,CASSKVRGETQYF
TRBV4-1,TRBJ1-1,NA,NA,TGCGCCAGCAGCCTCAAGACAGTGAACACTGAAGCTTTCTTT,CASSLKTVNTEAFF
TRBV18,TRBJ2-6,NA,NA,TGTGCCAGCTCACCACCGGGGGGGCAGGCCCTCTCTGGGGCCAACGTCCTGACTTTC,CASSPPGGQALSGANVLTF
TRBV6-5,TRBJ2-3,TRBD1,few,TGTGCCAGCAGCTGGGGACAGGGAAGAGATACGCAGTATTTT,CASSWGQGRDTQYF
TRBV9,TRBJ1-1,NA,NA,TGTGCCAGCAGCGTAGAGGACCGTCGGGCCACTGAAGCTTTCTTT,CASSVEDRRATEAFF
TRBV7-2,TRBJ1-2,NA,NA,TGTGCCAGCAGCTTAGATCTGGGGACCTATGGCTACACCTTC,CASSLDLGTYGYTF
TRBV19,TRBJ1-1,NA,NA,TGTGCCAGTACCTCGGCCGGGAACATGAACACTGAAGCTTTCTTT,CASTSAGNMNTEAFF
TRBV10-3,TRBJ1-2,NA,once,TGTGCCATCAGTGAGTCCCCCTCGACAGGACGAAACTATGGCTACACCTTC,CAISESPSTGRNYGYTF
TRBV9,TRBJ2-1,NA,NA,TGTGCCAGCAGCGTAGGAACCGGCGGGATATACAATGAGCAGTTCTTC,CASSVGTGGIYNEQFF
TRBV6-5,TRBJ2-7,NA,NA,TGTGCCAGCAGTTACAGAACCTCCTACGAGCAGTACTTC,CASSYRTSYEQYF
TRBV7-3,TRBJ2-2,NA,NA,TGTGCCAGCAGCTTAGGTTATGAGGAGCTGTTTTTT,CASSLGYEELFF
TRBV6-1,TRBJ2-5,NA,NA,TGTGCCAGCAGTGTTAACAGGGTGGCGGGTGAGACCCAGTACTTC,CASSVNRVAGETQYF
TRBV6-4,TRBJ2-2,NA,NA,TGTGCCAGCAGCGCTAGCGCCCACACCGGGGAGCTGTTTTTT,CASSASAHTGELFF
TRBV7-2,TRBJ1-1,TRBD1,NA,TGTGCCAGCAGCTGGGCGAGCTCAGGGGGTGGCACTGAAGCTTTCTTT,CASSWASSGGGTEAFF
TRBV6-5,TRBJ1-2,TRBD1,few,TGTGCCAGCGGAGAAGGACAGGGACTAAACTATGGCTACACCTTC,CASGEGQGLNYGYTF
TRBV11-2,TRBJ2-2,NA,NA,TGTGCCAGCAGCTTAGATATCCGGATGACCGCGAACACCGGGGAGCTGTTTTTT,CASSLDIRMTANTGELFF
TRBV19,TRBJ2-7,TRBD1,NA,TGTACCAGTAGTGGACAGGGGGCAGGCTACGAGCAGTACTTC,CTSSGQGAGYEQYF
TRBV19,TRBJ1-3,NA,NA,TGTGCCAGTTCTACATCTGGAAACACCATATATTTT,CASSTSGNTIYF
TRBV11-2,TRBJ2-1,TRBD2,NA,TGTGCCAGCAGCCCTAGCGGGGGGGGCCCCATTGGGCAGTTCTTC,CASSPSGGGPIGQFF
TRBV4-1,TRBJ2-5,NA,NA,TGCGCCAGCAGCCAAGTGGCTTCCTTAGGTTCTACCCAGTACTTC,CASSQVASLGSTQYF
TRBV20-1,TRBJ2-7,NA,NA,TGCAGTGCTACCACGGCCTACGAGCAGTACTTC,CSATTAYEQYF
TRBV7-2,TRBJ2-1,NA,NA,TGTGCCAGCAGCGGTGGGGTAAATGAGCAGTTCTTC,CASSGGVNEQFF
TRBV4-3,TRBJ1-5,TRBD1,NA,TGCGCCAGCAGCCAAGATTTGGGACAGGCTCAGCCCCAGCATTTT,CASSQDLGQAQPQHF
TRBV10-3,TRBJ2-3,NA,NA,TGTGCCATCGGACCGATGACAGATACGCAGTATTTT,CAIGPMTDTQYF
TRBV5-6,TRBJ1-2,NA,medium-sized,TGTGCCAGCAGCTTAATCTCGGGCTATGGCTACACCTTC,CASSLISGYGYTF
TRBV9,TRBJ2-5,NA,NA,TGTGCCAGCAGCGAAGGTCTGATTCAAGAGACCCAGTACTTC,CASSEGLIQETQYF
TRBV27,TRBJ1-2,NA,once,TGTGCCCCAGGTGCCTACACCTTC,CAPGAYTF
TRBV18,TRBJ1-1,TRBD1,NA,TGTGCCAGCTCACCACGCCAGGGGGGAGAGATGAACACTGAAGCTTTCTTT,CASSPRQGGEMNTEAFF
TRBV27,TRBJ2-3,TRBD1,NA,TGTGCCAGCAGTTTAACAGGGGGTAGCACAGATACGCAGTATTTT,CASSLTGGSTDTQYF
TRBV19,TRBJ1-4,TRBD1,NA,TGTGCCAGTAGTACCTCGGACAGGGGGCTTAATAATGAAAAACTGTTTTTT,CASSTSDRGLNNEKLFF
TRBV6-1,TRBJ1-6,NA,once,TGTGCCAGCAGTGAAGGGTACAATTCACCCCTCCACTTT,CASSEGYNSPLHF
TRBV6-4,TRBJ2-3,TRBD2,NA,TGTGCCAGCAGTGACCTAGCGGGGGTTACGCAGTATTTT,CASSDLAGVTQYF
TRBV7-2,TRBJ2-5,TRBD1,NA,TGTGCCAGCAGCGCAAACAGGGGGCGTTTTGGGGAGACCCAGTACTTC,CASSANRGRFGETQYF
TRBV6-6,TRBJ2-7,NA,NA,TGTGCCAGCAGTTACTACACAGGATACGAGCAGTACTTC,CASSYYTGYEQYF
TRBV5-4,TRBJ2-7,NA,NA,TGTGCCAGCAGCTTTCAACTGGTTAGCGAGCAGTACTTC,CASSFQLVSEQYF
TRBV7-9,TRBJ1-3,NA,NA,TGTGCCAGCACCCTAAGATCCTCTGGAAACACCATATATTTT,CASTLRSSGNTIYF
TRBV19,TRBJ2-5,NA,NA,TGTGCCAGTAGTATTATTTCGGACGAGACCCAGTACTTC,CASSIISDETQYF
TRBV27,TRBJ2-2,NA,NA,TGTGCCAGCACCTGGGGGAACACCGGGGAGCTGTTTTTT,CASTWGNTGELFF
TRBV5-1,TRBJ1-6,NA,NA,TGCGCCAGCAGCCGTACAGGGATAAGTTCACCCCTCCACTTT,CASSRTGISSPLHF
TRBV7-2,TRBJ2-1,TRBD2,NA,TGTGCCAGCAGCTTATTAGCGGGGGCTACATTCAGTGAGCAGTTCTTC,CASSLLAGATFSEQFF
TRBV29-1,TRBJ2-3,TRBD1,NA,TGCAGCGTTGACAGACCACAGGGGGTGAGCACAGATACGCAGTATTTT,CSVDRPQGVSTDTQYF
TRBV5-1,TRBJ2-2,TRBD1,NA,TGCGCCAGTTACGGGACAGGTCCGTCGGGGGAGCTGTTTTTT,CASYGTGPSGELFF
TRBV10-3,TRBJ2-3,NA,NA,TGTGCCATCAGTGGCCATACCGACACAGATACGCAGTATTTT,CAISGHTDTDTQYF
TRBV11-2,TRBJ1-1,NA,NA,TGTGCCAGCAGCCCGCCCGGGCCTGACACTGAAGCTTTCTTT,CASSPPGPDTEAFF
TRBV7-2,TRBJ2-1,NA,NA,TGTGCCAGCGGATCGGACAGAACGATGGTCGATGAGCAGTTCTTC,CASGSDRTMVDEQFF
TRBV27,TRBJ2-7,NA,once,TGTGCCAGCAGTTGGGTCAGCTCCTACGAGCAGTACTTC,CASSWVSSYEQYF
TRBV4-3,TRBJ1-2,NA,once,TGCGCCAGCAGCCAAGAACCCGGGCCCCCCTATGGCTACACCTTC,CASSQEPGPPYGYTF
TRBV4-1,TRBJ2-5,NA,NA,TGCGCCAGCAGCCAGAGGGCTTCCCAAGAGACCCAGTACTTC,CASSQRASQETQYF